Here is one TCR beta chain with its context. Sequencing used immunoSEQ multiplex PCR; TCRdb keeps in-frame clones, though not all of them. The sample holds around 170,000 clones, almost 85% seen once. Looked up from germline, CDR1 is SGHKS and CDR2 is YYEKEE (reference sequence). V was cut by 6 bases and J by 8 bases, with 18 bases left in between. CDR3 size: 15 residues. This record belongs to a study of blood T cell repertoires in COVID-19. The chain is built from TRBV5-5 and TRBJ1-6, with D uncertain. Input material: peripheral blood. The clonotype was recovered from a man between 18 and 35 years old with active or convalescent COVID-19. CDR3: CASTKIEGSHSPLHF. In DNA, the CDR3 is TGTGCCAGCACCAAAATTGAGGGTTCTCATTCACCCCTCCACTTT.